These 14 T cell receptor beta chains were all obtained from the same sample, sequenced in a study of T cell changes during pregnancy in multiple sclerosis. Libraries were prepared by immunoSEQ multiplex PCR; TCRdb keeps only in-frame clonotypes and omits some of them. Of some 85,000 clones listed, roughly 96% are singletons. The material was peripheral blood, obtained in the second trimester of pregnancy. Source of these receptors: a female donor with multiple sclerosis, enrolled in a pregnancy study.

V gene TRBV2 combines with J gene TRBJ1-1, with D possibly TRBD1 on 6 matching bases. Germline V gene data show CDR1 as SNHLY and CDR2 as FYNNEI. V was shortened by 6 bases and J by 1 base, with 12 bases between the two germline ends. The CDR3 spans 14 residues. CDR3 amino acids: CASSYSRGNTEAFF. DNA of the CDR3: TGTGCCAGCAGCTACTCCAGGGGGAACACTGAAGCTTTCTTT. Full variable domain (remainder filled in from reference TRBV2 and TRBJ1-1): EPEVTQTPSHQVTQMGQEVILRCVPISNHLYFYWYRQILGQKVEFLVSFYNNEISEKSEIFDDQFSVERPDGSNFTLKIRSTKLEDSAMYFCASSYSRGNTEAFFGQGTRLTVV.

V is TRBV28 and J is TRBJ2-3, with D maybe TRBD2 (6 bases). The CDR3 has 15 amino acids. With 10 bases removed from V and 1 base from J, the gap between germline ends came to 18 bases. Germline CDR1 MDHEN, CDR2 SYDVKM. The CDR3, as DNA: TGTGCCACCCGGGGGTCAACACGGGGCACAGATACGCAGTATTTT. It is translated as CATRGSTRGTDTQYF. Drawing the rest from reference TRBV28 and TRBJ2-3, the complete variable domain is DVKVTQSSRYLVKRTGEKVFLECVQDMDHENMFWYRQDPGLGLRLIYFSYDVKMKEKGDIPEGYSVSREKKERFSLILESASTNQTSMYLCATRGSTRGTDTQYFGPGTRLTVL.

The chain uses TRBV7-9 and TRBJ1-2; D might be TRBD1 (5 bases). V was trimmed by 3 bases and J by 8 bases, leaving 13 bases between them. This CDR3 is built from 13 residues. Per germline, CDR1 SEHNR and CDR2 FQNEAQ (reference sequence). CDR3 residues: CASSFPGGEGYTF. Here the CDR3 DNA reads TGTGCCAGCAGCTTCCCCGGGGGGGAGGGCTACACCTTC.

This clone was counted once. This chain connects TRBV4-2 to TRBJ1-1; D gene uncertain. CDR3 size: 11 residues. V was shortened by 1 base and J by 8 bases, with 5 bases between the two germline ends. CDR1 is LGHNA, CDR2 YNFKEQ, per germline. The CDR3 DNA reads TGTGCCAGCAGCCAAGGGCCCGAAGCTTTCTTT. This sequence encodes CASSQGPEAFF.

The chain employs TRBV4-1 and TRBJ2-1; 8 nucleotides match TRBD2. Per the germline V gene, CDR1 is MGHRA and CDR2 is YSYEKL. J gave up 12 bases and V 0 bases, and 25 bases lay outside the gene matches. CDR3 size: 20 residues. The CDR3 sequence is CASSQDQERQGLSGKSGQFF. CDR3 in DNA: TGCGCCAGCAGCCAAGATCAGGAAAGGCAGGGGCTTAGCGGGAAGAGCGGGCAGTTCTTC.

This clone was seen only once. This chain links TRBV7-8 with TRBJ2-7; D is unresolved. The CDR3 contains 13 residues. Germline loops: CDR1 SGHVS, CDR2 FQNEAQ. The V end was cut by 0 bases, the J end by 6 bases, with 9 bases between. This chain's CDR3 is CASSLAGNFEQYF. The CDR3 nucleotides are TGTGCCAGCAGCTTAGCGGGCAACTTCGAGCAGTACTTC.

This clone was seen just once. In nucleotides, the CDR3 is TGTGCCAGCAGTTTACTAGCGGCCGGCACAGATACGCAGTATTTT. Protein: CASSLLAAGTDTQYF. The J gene is TRBJ2-3, the V gene TRBV27; TRBD2 matches at 7 bases. The germline CDR1 and CDR2 sequences are MNHEY and SMNVEV (reference sequence). The CDR3 has 15 amino acids. Trimming cost V 2 bases and J 1 base; bases outside gene matches: 3.

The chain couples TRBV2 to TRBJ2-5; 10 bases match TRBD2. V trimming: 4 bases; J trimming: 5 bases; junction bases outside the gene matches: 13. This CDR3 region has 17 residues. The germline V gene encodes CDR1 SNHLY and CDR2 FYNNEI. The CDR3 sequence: CASSGPGLAFGVETQYF. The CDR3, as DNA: TGTGCCAGCAGTGGCCCGGGACTAGCGTTTGGGGTGGAGACCCAGTACTTC.

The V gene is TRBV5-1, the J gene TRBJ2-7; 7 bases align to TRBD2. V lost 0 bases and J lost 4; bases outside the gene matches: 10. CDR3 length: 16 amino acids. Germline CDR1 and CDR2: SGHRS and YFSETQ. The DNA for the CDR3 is TGCGCCAGCAGCTTGGCCTTGAGCGGGGCTTATTACGAGCAGTACTTC. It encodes CASSLALSGAYYEQYF. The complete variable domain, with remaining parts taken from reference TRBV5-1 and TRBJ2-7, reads KAGVTQTPRYLIKTRGQQVTLSCSPISGHRSVSWYQQTPGQGLQFLFEYFSETQRNKGNFPGRFSGRQFSNSRSEMNVSTLELGDSALYLCASSLALSGAYYEQYFGPGTRLTVT.

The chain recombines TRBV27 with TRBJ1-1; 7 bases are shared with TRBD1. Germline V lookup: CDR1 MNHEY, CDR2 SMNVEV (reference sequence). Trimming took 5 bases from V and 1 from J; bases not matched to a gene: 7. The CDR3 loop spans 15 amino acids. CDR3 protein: CASSDLGTANTEAFF. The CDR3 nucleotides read TGTGCCAGCAGTGACCTCGGGACAGCGAACACTGAAGCTTTCTTT.

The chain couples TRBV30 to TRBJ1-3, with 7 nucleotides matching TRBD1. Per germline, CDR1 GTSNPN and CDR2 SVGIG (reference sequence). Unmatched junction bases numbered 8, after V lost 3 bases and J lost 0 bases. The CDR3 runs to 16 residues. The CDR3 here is CAWSAAGTVSGNTIYF. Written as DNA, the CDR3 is TGTGCCTGGAGCGCCGCCGGGACAGTCTCTGGAAACACCATATATTTT. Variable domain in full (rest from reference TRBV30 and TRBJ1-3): SQTIHQWPATLVQPVGSPLSLECTVEGTSNPNLYWYRQAAGRGLQLLFYSVGIGQISSEVPQNLSASRPQDRQFILSSKKLLLSDSGFYLCAWSAAGTVSGNTIYFGEGSWLTVV.

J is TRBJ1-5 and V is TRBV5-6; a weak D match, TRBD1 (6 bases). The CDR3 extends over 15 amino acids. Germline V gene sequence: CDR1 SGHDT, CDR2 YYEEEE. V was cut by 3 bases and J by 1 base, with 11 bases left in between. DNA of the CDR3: TGTGCCAGCAGCTCCGCCGACAGGAGCAATCAGCCCCAGCATTTT. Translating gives CASSSADRSNQPQHF.

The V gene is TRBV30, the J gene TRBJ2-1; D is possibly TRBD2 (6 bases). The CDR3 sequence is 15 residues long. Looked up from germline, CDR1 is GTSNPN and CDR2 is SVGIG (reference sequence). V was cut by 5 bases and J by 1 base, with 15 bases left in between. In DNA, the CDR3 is TGTGCCTGGGGTCCTAGCGTCCGATCCTACAATGAGCAGTTCTTC. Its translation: CAWGPSVRSYNEQFF.

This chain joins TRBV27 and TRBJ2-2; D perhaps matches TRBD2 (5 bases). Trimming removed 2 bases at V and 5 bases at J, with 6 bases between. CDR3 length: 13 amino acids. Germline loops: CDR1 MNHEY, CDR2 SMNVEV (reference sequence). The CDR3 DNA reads TGTGCCAGCAGTTTAGTAGCGACCGGGGAGCTGTTTTTT. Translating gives CASSLVATGELFF.